Listed here is a single T cell receptor (beta chain). The antigen is undetermined. CD4+CD25+CD127- Tregs, CD4+CD25- non-Tregs, CD4 and CD8 cells were sorted. This sample is drawn from a study of Tregs in tolerant kidney transplant recipients. Broader study findings: Tregs expanded with activated donor B cells seemed most donor-specific. Biological reproducibility was not directly addressed, but technical replication error appeared minimal. Findings come from small patient numbers and require larger validation.

Produced via immunoSEQ multiplex PCR; TCRdb's table is partial and in-frame only. The sample includes 50,000 to 85,000 clones, 80% to 95% of them seen just once. The CDR3 contains 13 residues. The germline V gene has CDR1 SGHTS and CDR2 YDEGEE. Trimming removed 0 bases at V and 6 bases at J, with 10 bases between. The source was CD8+ T cells from blood, collected before the transplant. The chain joins TRBV5-8 to TRBJ2-7; D might be TRBD2 (5 bases). The TCR sequence derives from a human donor who received a combined kidney and bone marrow transplant. CDR3 amino acids: CASSLVLASEQYF. The DNA for the CDR3 is TGTGCCAGCAGCTTGGTGCTAGCCTCCGAGCAGTACTTC.